The TCR beta chain under discussion was sequenced for a study of T-cell reconstitution after alpha-beta-depleted transplantation in children. Researchers prepared the TCRbeta library using unique molecular identifiers, the study reports. TCRdb passed the PCR reads through MiXCR, listing each CDR3 protein once. The table has 250,000 to 300,000 distinct CDR3 sequences, around a tenth seen once. This clonotype was found many times. The CDR3 consists of 12 residues. Trimming took 0 bases from V and 7 from J, leaving 7 bases between them. Germline loops: CDR1 PRHDT, CDR2 FYEKMQ (reference sequence). The sequences come from peripheral blood, collected 180 days after TCRalphabeta/CD19-depleted stem cell transplant. This chain joins TRBV13 and TRBJ2-7; D is uncertain. The source is a male patient aged 2-15 years who had a stem cell transplant for chronic granulomatous disease, so the T cells may come from the graft donor. The CDR3 DNA reads as TGTGCCAGCAGCTTAGGGACGGAAGAGCAGTACTTC. Its translation: CASSLGTEEQYF. Using reference TRBV13 and TRBJ2-7 for the parts outside the CDR3, the full variable domain is AAGVIQSPRHLIKEKRETATLKCYPIPRHDTVYWYQQGPGQDPQFLISFYEKMQSDKGSIPDRFSAQQFSDYHSELNMSSLELGDSALYFCASSLGTEEQYFGPGTRLTVT.